Listed here are 31 T cell receptor beta chains from one sample, sequenced in a study of blood T cells in healthy people across ages. Together with a sample-barcoded 5' primer, a J-beta primer mix was included in a second PCR lasting about 6 to 11 cycles. MiXCR, run by TCRdb on the 5' RACE reads, gives a single entry per CDR3 protein. The profile shows approximately 1,100,000 distinct CDR3 sequences, more than 35% of them singletons. Material for sequencing was blood. The origin of the receptors is a woman in her sixties or seventies in good health.

The genes are TRBV6-5 and TRBJ2-7; 9 bases map to TRBD2. Unmatched junction bases numbered 4, after V lost 2 bases and J lost 5 bases. Germline V lookup: CDR1 MNHEY, CDR2 SVGAGI. CDR3 length equals 14 residues. The CDR3 reads CASSYAGLADEQYF. CDR3 bases: TGTGCCAGCAGTTACGCGGGACTAGCAGACGAGCAGTACTTC.

V and J are TRBV29-1 and TRBJ1-5; 9 nucleotides match TRBD1. Germline assignment: CDR1 SQVTM and CDR2 ANQGSEA. CDR3 size: 14 residues. The CDR3 DNA follows: TGCAGTGTAAAGGGACAGGGTGGTAATCAGCCCCAGCATTTT. Residues: CSVKGQGGNQPQHF.

This clonotype was seen a handful of times. This chain links TRBV7-3 with TRBJ1-5; the match to TRBD1 covers 8 bases. The CDR3 is made up of 16 amino acids. Germline lookup yields CDR1 SGHTA and CDR2 FQGTGA. V lost 6 bases and J lost 2; bases outside the gene matches: 9. As DNA, the CDR3 is TGTGCCAGCAGTTTAGGGGGGGGACAGGGCAATCAGCCCCAGCATTTT. It specifies CASSLGGGQGNQPQHF.

The chain links TRBV29-1 to TRBJ2-3, with 10 positions matching TRBD1. V gave up 3 bases and J gave up 1 base; unmatched junction bases: 1. The V gene's germline CDR1 is SQVTM and CDR2 ANQGSEA. The CDR3 has 14 amino acids. The CDR3 bases are TGCAGCGTTGACGGGACAGGGGGCACAGATACGCAGTATTTT. It yields the protein CSVDGTGGTDTQYF.

Comment on this clonotype: One junction end does not reproduce the germline sequence, and a read error may be involved. This chain uses TRBV28 with TRBJ2-7, with no clear D. The J call may be mistaken, given a closer DNA end match to TRBJ2-5. CDR1 MDHEN and CDR2 SYDVKM come from the germline V gene. The CDR3 has 15 residues. CDR3: CAGSPRAAPGRTQYF. In nucleotides, the CDR3 is TGTGCCGGCAGTCCCCGCGCGGCTCCCGGTAGGACCCAGTACTTC.

This clonotype was seen many times. CDR3 nucleotide sequence: TGCAGCGTTCGGCTTTACAATGAGCAGTTCTTC. It is translated as CSVRLYNEQFF. V usage is TRBV29-1 and J usage is TRBJ2-1; no definite D call. The CDR3 length is 11 residues. Trimming took 5 bases from V and 4 from J, leaving 6 bases between them. CDR1 and CDR2 (germline): SQVTM, ANQGSEA.

This chain joins TRBV29-1 and TRBJ1-1; D remains unclear. This CDR3 contains 12 residues. Trimming shortened V by 3 bases and J by 3 bases, and 8 bases separated the two germline ends. The germline gives CDR1 SQVTM, CDR2 ANQGSEA. The CDR3 DNA sequence: TGCAGCGTTGATCGGTGGGACACTGAAGCTTTCTTT. This gives the protein CSVDRWDTEAFF.

This clonotype was found once. The junction differs from germline at one of its ends, possibly a read error. The chain employs TRBV5-6 and TRBJ2-7; no clear D. CDR1 and CDR2 from the germline V gene are SGHDT and YYEEEE. CDR3 length: 13 residues. The CDR3: CASSLEGPYGQYF. The CDR3 DNA follows: TGTGCCAGCAGCTTGGAGGGTCCCTACGGGCAGTACTTC.

The chain uses TRBV28 and TRBJ1-2, with a weak D call TRBD1 (5 bases). Per germline, CDR1 MDHEN and CDR2 SYDVKM. The CDR3 is 15 residues long. Deletions cut 8 bases from V and 4 bases from J, with 20 bases between. The CDR3 is CASVNQGQRSYGYTF. The DNA for the CDR3 is TGTGCCAGCGTGAATCAGGGTCAGAGAAGCTATGGCTACACCTTC.

This chain links TRBV24-1 with TRBJ2-1, with 8 nucleotides matching TRBD1. This CDR3 has 16 amino acids. The V gene end was trimmed by 2 bases and the J gene end by 0 bases; junction bases not matched to a gene: 2. Germline CDR1 and CDR2: KGHDR and SFDVKD. The CDR3 DNA follows: TGTGCCACCAGTGATTCGGGGACAGGCTCCTACAATGAGCAGTTCTTC. This sequence encodes CATSDSGTGSYNEQFF.

On this clonotype: Because it lacks the conserved phenylalanine or tryptophan at the end, this CDR3 is likely a read error. The chain carries TRBV30 and TRBJ1-1; D not certain. CDR1 is GTSNPN, CDR2 SVGIG, per germline (reference sequence). The CDR3 covers 15 residues. V was clipped by 4 bases and J by 1 base, with 16 bases between them. The DNA of the CDR3 is TGTGCCTGGACGGGCGCAGGACGTTCGAACACTGAAGCTTTCTTA. It translates to CAWTGAGRSNTEAFL.

The rearrangement joins TRBV7-3 to TRBJ2-7; TRBD2 aligns across 8 bases. CDR3 length: 15 amino acids. Germline CDR1 and CDR2: SGHTA and FQGTGA. With 5 bases clipped from V and 7 bases from J, the junction kept 13 bases outside the gene matches. CDR3 sequence reads: CASSITSGSYNEQYF. The CDR3 coding sequence is TGTGCCAGCAGCATCACTAGCGGTTCCTACAATGAGCAGTACTTC.

The CDR3 here is CASSRQPSYNEQFF. The CDR3 nucleotides read TGTGCCAGCAGCAGGCAGCCGTCCTACAATGAGCAGTTCTTC. The chain has TRBV12-3 or TRBV12-4 and TRBJ2-1, with D hard to call. Trimming removed 6 bases from V and 1 base from J, with 10 bases in between. The length of the CDR3 is 14 residues.

This sequence joins TRBV10-3 and TRBJ2-7, with D possibly matching TRBD2 (5 bases). From germline, CDR1 is ENHRY and CDR2 SYGVKD. The CDR3 is made up of 13 amino acids. V was clipped by 3 bases and J by 5 bases, with 11 bases between them. In DNA, the CDR3 is TGTGCCATCAGTGACCGGGGTTTTGACGAGCAGTACTTC. Translating it yields CAISDRGFDEQYF.

This chain connects TRBV7-2 to TRBJ2-1; D may be TRBD1 (6 bases). Germline assignment: CDR1 SGHTA and CDR2 FQGNSA. V was clipped by 5 bases and J by 7 bases, with 21 bases between them. The CDR3 totals 16 residues. This chain's CDR3 is CASSLSTGLSLNEQFF. The CDR3 DNA reads as TGTGCCAGCAGCCTTTCAACAGGGTTGTCACTTAATGAGCAGTTCTTC.

This clonotype was seen a handful of times. The rearrangement uses TRBV7-9 and TRBJ1-2; unclear D gene. Germline-derived CDR1 and CDR2 are SEHNR and FQNEAQ (reference sequence). CDR3 length equals 13 residues. The V end was cut by 5 bases, the J end by 7 bases, with 14 bases between. DNA of the CDR3: TGTGCCAGCAGCGAAGCAGTCTCCCGTGGCTACACCTTC. This gives the protein CASSEAVSRGYTF. The whole variable domain, filled in from reference TRBV7-9 and TRBJ1-2, reads DTGVSQNPRHKITKRGQNVTFRCDPISEHNRLYWYRQTLGQGPEFLTYFQNEAQLEKSRLLSDRFSAERPKGSFSTLEIQRTEQGDSAMYLCASSEAVSRGYTFGSGTRLTVV.

This clonotype has just one count. The chain is built from TRBV2 and TRBJ2-1; 12 positions match TRBD2. J was trimmed by 1 base and V by 6 bases; bases with no gene match: 4. Germline CDR1 reads SNHLY; CDR2 reads FYNNEI. The CDR3 has 16 residues. CDR3 nucleotide sequence: TGTGCCAGCAGGGAACTAGCGGGAGGTTCCTACAATGAGCAGTTCTTC. It encodes CASRELAGGSYNEQFF.

The chain couples TRBV28 to TRBJ2-7, with D perhaps TRBD1 or TRBD2 (5 bases each). Per the germline V gene, CDR1 is MDHEN and CDR2 is SYDVKM. This CDR3 spans 13 amino acids. Trimming left V 5 bases short and J 10 bases short, with 18 bases between. CDR3 in DNA: TGTGCCAGCAGTCGCACGACAAGGGGAGCCCAGTACTTC. Amino acid sequence: CASSRTTRGAQYF.

V usage is TRBV10-3 and J usage is TRBJ2-1; unclear D gene. Trimming took 3 bases from V and 8 from J, leaving 11 bases between them. From germline, CDR1 is ENHRY and CDR2 SYGVKD. The CDR3 sequence is 13 residues long. The CDR3 DNA sequence: TGTGCCATCAGTGAAACCTACAGTGATGAGCAGTTCTTC. Translated, it gives CAISETYSDEQFF.

This clonotype was counted only a few times. The chain uses TRBV20-1 and TRBJ2-7; perhaps TRBD1 as D (6 bases). Germline CDR1 reads DFQATT; CDR2 reads SNEGSKA (reference sequence). V was shortened by 5 bases and J by 0 bases, with 14 bases between the two germline ends. The length of the CDR3 is 14 residues. CDR3: CSAAKGEFSYEQYF. As DNA, the CDR3 is TGCAGTGCTGCAAAGGGGGAGTTCTCCTACGAGCAGTACTTC.

The V and J genes are TRBV5-1 and TRBJ1-1; D is uncertain. Germline CDR1 reads SGHRS; CDR2 reads YFSETQ. Deletions cut 0 bases from V and 0 bases from J, with 9 bases between. The length of the CDR3 is 15 residues. The CDR3 region is CASSLVYRLNTEAFF. The CDR3 coding sequence is TGCGCCAGCAGCTTGGTGTACAGATTGAACACTGAAGCTTTCTTT.

The CDR3 here is CASSLTIGQGIDEQYF. CDR3 coding DNA: TGTGCCAGCAGCCTAACAATCGGACAGGGGATAGACGAGCAGTACTTC. The chain uses TRBV13 and TRBJ2-7; TRBD1 aligns across 9 bases. Germline V gene lookup returns CDR1 PRHDT and CDR2 FYEKMQ (reference sequence). CDR3 size: 16 residues. The J segment lost 5 bases and the V segment lost 5 bases, leaving 13 bases of the junction unmatched.

The sample holds a few counts of this clonotype. The gene calls are TRBV25-1 and TRBJ2-5; 13 bases line up with TRBD2. V shed 11 bases, J shed 5 bases, and the junction held 8 bases outside the gene matches. The CDR3 has 14 amino acids. The V gene's germline CDR1 is MGHDK and CDR2 SYGVNS. The chain's CDR3 is CAVGLAGVGETQYF. DNA for the CDR3: TGTGCCGTTGGACTAGCGGGAGTGGGGGAGACCCAGTACTTC.

The V call is TRBV29-1, the J call TRBJ2-1; D unresolved. The CDR3 is 13 amino acids. V was clipped by 6 bases and J by 4 bases, with 13 bases between them. CDR1 is SQVTM and CDR2 is ANQGSEA in the germline V gene. Written as DNA, the CDR3 is TGCAGCGTCCCTGGGGTTGGGTACAATGAGCAGTTCTTC. Translating it yields CSVPGVGYNEQFF.

Many counts were recorded for this clonotype. The chain joins TRBV10-3 to TRBJ2-1; the D gene is possibly TRBD2 (5 bases). Germline CDR1 and CDR2: ENHRY and SYGVKD. The V end lost 2 bases, the J end lost 0 bases, and 8 bases lay between the germline ends. This CDR3 spans 15 amino acids. CDR3 sequence (DNA): TGTGCCATCAGTGAGGGCGGGCTCTCCTACAATGAGCAGTTCTTC. Residues: CAISEGGLSYNEQFF.

The J gene is TRBJ2-3, the V gene TRBV6-5; D is tentatively TRBD1 or TRBD2 (5 bases each). Per the germline V gene, CDR1 is MNHEY and CDR2 is SVGAGI. This CDR3 has 13 residues. The V gene lost 0 bases and the J gene lost 9 bases, with 10 bases spanning the gap. CDR3 protein: CASSYSPRETQYF. CDR3 in DNA: TGTGCCAGCAGTTACTCGCCCAGGGAGACGCAGTATTTT.

The V and J genes are TRBV7-2 and TRBJ2-3; a weak D match, TRBD1 (7 bases). V was pared by 1 base and J by 2 bases, with 13 bases between. This CDR3 has 16 amino acids. Per germline, CDR1 SGHTA and CDR2 FQGNSA. The CDR3 DNA sequence: TGTGCCAGCAGCTTAGAGGGGGCGGGAAACACAGATACGCAGTATTTT. It yields the protein CASSLEGAGNTDTQYF.

J is TRBJ2-1 and V is TRBV20-1, with D maybe TRBD1 (6 bases). Germline CDR1 and CDR2: DFQATT and SNEGSKA (reference sequence). Trimming pared 3 bases from V and 12 bases from J, leaving 21 bases between. CDR3 size: 14 residues. CDR3 sequence reads: CSASDPGQPGVQFF. The CDR3 bases are TGCAGTGCTAGCGACCCTGGACAGCCTGGGGTGCAGTTCTTC.

This clonotype was observed a handful of times. V usage is TRBV2 and J usage is TRBJ2-3; 7 positions match TRBD2. CDR1 SNHLY and CDR2 FYNNEI come from the germline V gene. The CDR3 length is 16 residues. With V trimmed by 2 bases and J by 5 bases, 10 bases remained unmatched. The CDR3 DNA sequence: TGTGCCAGCAGTGAACCCGCGGGAGTTGGTATAGATACGCAGTATTTT. This translates into CASSEPAGVGIDTQYF.

This clonotype came up a few times. The genes are TRBV6-5 and TRBJ2-5; TRBD1 is a possible D gene (5 bases). Trimming removed 2 bases from V and 5 bases from J, with 9 bases in between. CDR1 and CDR2 from the germline V gene are MNHEY and SVGAGI. The CDR3 spans 13 residues. In DNA form, the CDR3 reads TGTGCCAGCAGTTACATGGGGCCCGAGACCCAGTACTTC. Translating it yields CASSYMGPETQYF.

Turning to this clonotype: This may arise from a read error, as a much more abundant clone is one base away. The chain has TRBV5-1 and TRBJ2-1, with 11 bases identical to TRBD2. The CDR3 has 16 amino acids. Looked up from germline, CDR1 is SGHRS and CDR2 is YFSETQ. The CDR3 protein is CVSSFGTSGFTNEQFF. The CDR3 region has the DNA TGCGTCAGCAGCTTCGGGACTAGCGGTTTTACTAATGAGCAGTTCTTC.